This T cell receptor beta chain was captured in a study of cytomegalovirus exposure and HLA in healthy donors. The study's findings and limits: With DRB1 most and HLA-C fewest, TCR association rates differed between HLA loci in a later analysis. Under in vitro conditions, a few CMV-associated chains were confirmed as specific for CMV antigens. Later work showed greater clonal expansion in HLA-associated TCR beta chains than in equally common others. Of the V segments, some could not be distinguished, including TRBV6-2 and TRBV6-3, and were excluded.

For this clone: Antigen specificity is unknown.

The PCR used 60 Vbeta and 13 Jbeta primers. The data were produced by immunoSEQ multiplex PCR, yet TCRdb's version contains in-frame clones alone and is incomplete. The sample comprises roughly 220,000 clones, about 74% of which are singletons, and 1.5% to 2% rests with the top ten. This CDR3 has 14 amino acids. V dropped 5 bases and J dropped 4; count of bases not matched to a gene: 5. Looked up from germline, CDR1 is SEHNR and CDR2 is FQNEAQ (reference sequence). Source material: PBMCs. V is TRBV7-9 and J is TRBJ2-7; TRBD2 matches 10 bases. The receptor was isolated from a woman in her twenties or thirties in good health and CMV-seronegative. In DNA form, the CDR3 reads TGTGCCAGCAGCCCTACTAGCGGGACTTACGAGCAGTACTTC. Translating it yields CASSPTSGTYEQYF.